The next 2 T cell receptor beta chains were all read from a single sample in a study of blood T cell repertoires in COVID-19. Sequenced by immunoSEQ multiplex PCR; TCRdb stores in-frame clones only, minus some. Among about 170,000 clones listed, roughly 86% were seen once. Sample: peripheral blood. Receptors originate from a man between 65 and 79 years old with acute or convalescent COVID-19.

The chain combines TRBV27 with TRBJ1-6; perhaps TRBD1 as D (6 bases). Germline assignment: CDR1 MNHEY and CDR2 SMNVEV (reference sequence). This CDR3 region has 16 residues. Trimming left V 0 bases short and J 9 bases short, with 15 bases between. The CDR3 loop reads CASSLSLRGPGSPLHF. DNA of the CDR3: TGTGCCAGCAGTTTATCCCTCAGGGGCCCAGGTTCACCCCTCCACTTT.

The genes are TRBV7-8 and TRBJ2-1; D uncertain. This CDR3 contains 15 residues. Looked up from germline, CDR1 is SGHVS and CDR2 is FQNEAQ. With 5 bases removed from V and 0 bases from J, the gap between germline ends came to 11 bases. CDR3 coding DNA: TGTGCCAGCAGCGCCCGTTTTAGCTCCTACAATGAGCAGTTCTTC. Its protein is CASSARFSSYNEQFF.